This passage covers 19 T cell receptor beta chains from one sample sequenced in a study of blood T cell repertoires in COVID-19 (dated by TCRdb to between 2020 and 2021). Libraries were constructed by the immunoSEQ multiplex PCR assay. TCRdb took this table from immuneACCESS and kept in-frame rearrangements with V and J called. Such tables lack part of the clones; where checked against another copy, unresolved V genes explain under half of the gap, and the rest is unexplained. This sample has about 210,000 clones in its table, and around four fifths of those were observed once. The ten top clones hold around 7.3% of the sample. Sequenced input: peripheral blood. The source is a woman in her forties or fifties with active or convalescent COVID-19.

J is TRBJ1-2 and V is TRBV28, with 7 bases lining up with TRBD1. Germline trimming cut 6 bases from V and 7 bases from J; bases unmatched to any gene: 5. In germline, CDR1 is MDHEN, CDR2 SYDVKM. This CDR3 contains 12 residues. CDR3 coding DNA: TGTGCCAGCAGGCGACAGGGTCGTGGCTACACCTTC. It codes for CASRRQGRGYTF.

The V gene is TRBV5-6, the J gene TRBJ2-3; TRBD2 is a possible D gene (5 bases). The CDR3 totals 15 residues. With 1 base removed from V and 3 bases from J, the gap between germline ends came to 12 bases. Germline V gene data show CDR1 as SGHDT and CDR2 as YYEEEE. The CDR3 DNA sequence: TGTGCCAGCAGCTTGTTCCGGGAAAAAACAGATACGCAGTATTTT. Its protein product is CASSLFREKTDTQYF. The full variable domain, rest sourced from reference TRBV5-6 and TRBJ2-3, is DAGVTQSPTHLIKTRGQQVTLRCSPKSGHDTVSWYQQALGQGPQFIFQYYEEEERQRGNFPDRFSGHQFPNYSSELNVNALLLGDSALYLCASSLFREKTDTQYFGPGTRLTVL.

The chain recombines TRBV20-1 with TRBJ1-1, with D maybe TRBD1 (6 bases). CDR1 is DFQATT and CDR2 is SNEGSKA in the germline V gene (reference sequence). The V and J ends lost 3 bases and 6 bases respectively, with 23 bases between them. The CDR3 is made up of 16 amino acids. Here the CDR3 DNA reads TGCAGTGCTAGTGATACAGGGTCCCGCCGGGCCGCTGAAGCTTTCTTT. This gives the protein CSASDTGSRRAAEAFF.

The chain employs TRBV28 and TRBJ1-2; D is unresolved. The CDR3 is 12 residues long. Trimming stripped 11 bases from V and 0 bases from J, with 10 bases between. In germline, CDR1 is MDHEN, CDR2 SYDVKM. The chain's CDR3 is CAEGGTNYGYTF. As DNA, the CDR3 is TGTGCCGAGGGAGGGACTAACTATGGCTACACCTTC.

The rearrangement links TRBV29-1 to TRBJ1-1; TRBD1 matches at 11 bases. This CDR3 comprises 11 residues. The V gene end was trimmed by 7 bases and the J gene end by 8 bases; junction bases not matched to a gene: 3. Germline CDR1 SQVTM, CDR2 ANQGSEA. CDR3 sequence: CSAGQGAEAFF. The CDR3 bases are TGCAGCGCCGGACAGGGGGCCGAAGCTTTCTTT.

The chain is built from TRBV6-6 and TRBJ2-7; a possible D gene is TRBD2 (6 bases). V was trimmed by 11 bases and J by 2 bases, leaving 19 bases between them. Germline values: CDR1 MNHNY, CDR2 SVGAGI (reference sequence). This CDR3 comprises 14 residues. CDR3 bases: TGTGCCTCAGCCCGGGACTTGGGGCCCTACGAGCAGTACTTC. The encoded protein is CASARDLGPYEQYF.

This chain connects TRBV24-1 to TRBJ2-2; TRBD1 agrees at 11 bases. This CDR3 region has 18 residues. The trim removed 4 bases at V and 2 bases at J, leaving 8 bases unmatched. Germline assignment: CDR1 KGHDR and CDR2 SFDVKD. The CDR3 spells CATSELPGQGGNTGELFF. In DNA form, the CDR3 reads TGTGCCACCAGTGAACTTCCGGGACAGGGGGGAAACACCGGGGAGCTGTTTTTT.

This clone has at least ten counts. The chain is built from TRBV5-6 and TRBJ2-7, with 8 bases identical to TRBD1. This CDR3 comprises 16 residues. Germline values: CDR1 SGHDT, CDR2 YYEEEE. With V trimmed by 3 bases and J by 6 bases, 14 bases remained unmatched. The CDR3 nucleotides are TGTGCCAGCAGCTCGCTCCGGGACAGGCTGGCGAGCGAGCAGTACTTC. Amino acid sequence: CASSSLRDRLASEQYF.

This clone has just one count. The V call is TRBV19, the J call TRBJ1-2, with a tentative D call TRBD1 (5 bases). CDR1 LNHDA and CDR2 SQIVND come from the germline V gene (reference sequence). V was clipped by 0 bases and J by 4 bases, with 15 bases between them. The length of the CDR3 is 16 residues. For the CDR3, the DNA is TGTGCCAGTAGTATAGATCGGGGAGGAGGGACCTATGGCTACACCTTC. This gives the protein CASSIDRGGGTYGYTF.

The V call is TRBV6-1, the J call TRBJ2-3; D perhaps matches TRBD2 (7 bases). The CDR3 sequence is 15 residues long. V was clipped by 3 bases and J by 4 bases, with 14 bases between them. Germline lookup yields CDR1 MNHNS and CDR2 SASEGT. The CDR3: CASSERGGKADTQYF. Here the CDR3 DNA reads TGTGCCAGCAGTGAGAGGGGGGGAAAGGCAGATACGCAGTATTTT.

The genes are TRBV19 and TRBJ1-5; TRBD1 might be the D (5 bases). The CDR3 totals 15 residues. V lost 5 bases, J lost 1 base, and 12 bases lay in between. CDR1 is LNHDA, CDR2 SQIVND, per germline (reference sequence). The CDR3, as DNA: TGTGCCAGTAGTCCTCCAGGGATGAGCAATCAGCCCCAGCATTTT. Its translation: CASSPPGMSNQPQHF.

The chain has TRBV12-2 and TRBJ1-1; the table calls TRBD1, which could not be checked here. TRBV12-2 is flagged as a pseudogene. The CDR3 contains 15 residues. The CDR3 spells CASRLDRDPNTEAFF. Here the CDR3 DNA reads TGTGCAAGTCGCTTGGACAGGGATCCTAACACTGAAGCTTTCTTT.

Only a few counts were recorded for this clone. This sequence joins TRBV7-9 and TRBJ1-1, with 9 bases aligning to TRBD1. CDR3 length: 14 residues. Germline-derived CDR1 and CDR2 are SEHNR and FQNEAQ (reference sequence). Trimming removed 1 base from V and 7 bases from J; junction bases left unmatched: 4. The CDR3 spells CASSLGQGEGEAFF. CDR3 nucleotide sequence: TGTGCCAGCAGCTTAGGACAGGGGGAGGGTGAAGCTTTCTTT.

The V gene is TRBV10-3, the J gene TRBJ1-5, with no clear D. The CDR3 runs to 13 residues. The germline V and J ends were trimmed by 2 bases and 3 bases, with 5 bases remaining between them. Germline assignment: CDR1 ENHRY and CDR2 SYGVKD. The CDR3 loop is CAISEQHNQPQHF. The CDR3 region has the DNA TGTGCCATCAGTGAGCAACACAATCAGCCCCAGCATTTT.

CDR3 amino acids: CASSQALGTGLPHEQFF. The CDR3, as DNA: TGCGCCAGCAGCCAAGCTCTTGGGACAGGTCTACCCCATGAGCAGTTCTTC. The chain links TRBV4-1 to TRBJ2-1, with TRBD1 identical over 8 bases. V lost 1 base, J lost 8 bases, and 13 bases stayed unmatched. Germline V CDR1 and CDR2: MGHRA, YSYEKL. The CDR3 has 17 residues.

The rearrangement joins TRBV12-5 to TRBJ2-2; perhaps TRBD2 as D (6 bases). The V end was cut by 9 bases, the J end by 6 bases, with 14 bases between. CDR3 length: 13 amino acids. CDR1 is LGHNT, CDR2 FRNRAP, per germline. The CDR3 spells CASGRAGPGELFF. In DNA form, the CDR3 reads TGTGCTAGCGGCCGGGCGGGGCCCGGGGAGCTGTTTTTT.

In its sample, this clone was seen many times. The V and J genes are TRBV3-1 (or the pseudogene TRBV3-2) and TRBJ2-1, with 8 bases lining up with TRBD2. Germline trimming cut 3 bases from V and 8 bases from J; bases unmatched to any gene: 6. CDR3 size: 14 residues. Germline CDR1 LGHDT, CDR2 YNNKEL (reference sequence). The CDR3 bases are TGTGCCAGCAGCCACTATAGCGGGATGGATGAGCAGTTCTTC. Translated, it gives CASSHYSGMDEQFF.

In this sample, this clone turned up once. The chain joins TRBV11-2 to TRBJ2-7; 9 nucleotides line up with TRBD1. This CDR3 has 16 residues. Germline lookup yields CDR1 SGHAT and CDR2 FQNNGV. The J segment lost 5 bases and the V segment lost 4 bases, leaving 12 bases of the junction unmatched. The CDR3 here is CASSSEPGQGINEQYF. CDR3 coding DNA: TGTGCCAGCAGCTCCGAACCGGGACAGGGTATCAACGAGCAGTACTTC.

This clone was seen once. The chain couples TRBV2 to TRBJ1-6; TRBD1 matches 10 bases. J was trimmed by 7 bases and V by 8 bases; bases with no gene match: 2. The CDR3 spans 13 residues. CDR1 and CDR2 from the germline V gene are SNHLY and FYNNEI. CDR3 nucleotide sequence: TGTGCCAGCCGGGACAGGGGCAATTCACCCCTCCACTTT. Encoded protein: CASRDRGNSPLHF.